The sequence of this T cell receptor (beta chain) was determined in a study of T cell repertoires in cytomegalovirus infection. Study as a whole: CMV epitopes used comprised recently identified HLA-C-restricted ones and well-studied HLA-B-restricted ones. From public TCR beta signatures came an indication of both CMV infection and matching HLA type.

Concerning this clonotype itself: As yet, its antigen is unknown.

TCRdb re-derived calls from the reads in MiXCR, one entry per CDR3 protein. The profile shows about 900,000 distinct CDR3 sequences, roughly 30% of them singletons. The sequence was collected from a human donor in good health (CMV status not recorded). Some clones in this sample may be carry-over from other donors' samples. This material consisted of cultured CD8+ T cells from PBMCs, taken from culture after CMV antigen stimulation.

CDR3 DNA: TGTGCCAGCAGCTCCCGGGCCCCCGGGTCCAATGAGCAGTTCTTC. It yields the protein CASSSRAPGSNEQFF. The rearrangement uses TRBV7-6 and TRBJ2-1, with no clear D. Deletions cut 4 bases from V and 6 bases from J, with 16 bases between. This CDR3 has 15 residues. Germline CDR1 and CDR2: SGHVS and FNYEAQ.